The sequence of this T cell receptor (beta chain) was determined in a study of beta chain features in type 1 diabetes. Expressed TCRB transcripts were sequenced because the isolated RNA had all been reverse transcribed beforehand. Here immunoSEQ multiplex PCR was the method, and the copy in TCRdb shows in-frame clones only, minus some. The data show around 340,000 clones, roughly 21% seen once. CDR3 size: 13 residues. Germline V gives CDR1 SGHDN, CDR2 FVKESK. V lost 2 bases and J 4 bases, leaving 8 bases between the germline ends. The rearrangement uses TRBV14 and TRBJ1-1, with D hard to call. This sequence was found in a woman aged 18-29 years in good health. The sequencing input was naive CD4+ T cells from blood. The chain's CDR3 is CASSQRTATEAFF. The DNA of the CDR3 is TGTGCCAGCAGCCAAAGAACAGCCACTGAAGCTTTCTTT.